The T cell receptor beta chain under discussion was sequenced for a study of T cells after yellow fever vaccination. Study context: For low cell numbers, libraries were made with SMART-Seq v4 Ultra Low Input.

The germline V and J ends were trimmed by 4 bases and 4 bases, with 7 bases remaining between them. CDR3 size: 12 residues. Germline loops: CDR1 MNHEY, CDR2 SMNVEV (reference sequence). TCRdb passed the 5' RACE reads through MiXCR, listing each CDR3 protein once. The sample includes 250,000 to 300,000 distinct CDR3 sequences, 10% to 15% seen only once; the top ten take 0.4% to 0.65%. The chain couples TRBV27 to TRBJ1-1; D is unresolved. The sequenced sample was CD4+ T cells sorted from PBMCs, obtained 45 days after the yellow fever booster vaccination. The source of this sequence is a man between 25 and 39 years old who received the YFV17D yellow fever vaccine. The CDR3, as DNA: TGTGCCAGCAGTTCCGTGGGCACTGAAGCTTTCTTT. It yields the protein CASSSVGTEAFF.